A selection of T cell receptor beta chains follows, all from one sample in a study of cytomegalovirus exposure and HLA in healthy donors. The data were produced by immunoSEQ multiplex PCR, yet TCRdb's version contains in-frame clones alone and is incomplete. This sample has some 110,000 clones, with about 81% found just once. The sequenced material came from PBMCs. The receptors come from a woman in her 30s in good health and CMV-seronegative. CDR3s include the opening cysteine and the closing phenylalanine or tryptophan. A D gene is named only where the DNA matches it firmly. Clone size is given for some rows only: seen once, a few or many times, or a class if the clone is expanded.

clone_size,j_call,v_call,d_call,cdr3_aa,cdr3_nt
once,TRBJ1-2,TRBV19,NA,CASSIAGEHDYGYTF,TGTGCCAGTAGTATAGCCGGGGAACACGACTATGGCTACACCTTC
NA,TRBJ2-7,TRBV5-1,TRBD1,CASSLGGTGRHEQYF,TGCGCCAGCAGCCTAGGAGGGACAGGGCGCCACGAGCAGTACTTC
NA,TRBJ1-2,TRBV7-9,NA,CASSLARTNGYTF,TGTGCCAGCAGCTTAGCGCGTACGAATGGCTACACCTTC
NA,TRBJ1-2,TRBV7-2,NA,CASSPDPRQSAGYTF,TGTGCCAGCAGCCCAGACCCCCGACAGTCGGCTGGCTACACCTTC
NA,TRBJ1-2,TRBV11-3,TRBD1,CASSQGQAGGGYTF,TGTGCCAGCAGCCAAGGACAGGCGGGCGGTGGCTACACCTTC
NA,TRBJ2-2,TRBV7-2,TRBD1,CASSRSLGDRGNTGELFF,TGTGCCAGCAGCCGCTCCCTAGGGGACAGGGGGAACACCGGGGAGCTGTTTTTT
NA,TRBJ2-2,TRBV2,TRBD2,CASSGLTSGGARTGELFF,TGTGCCAGCAGTGGCTTGACTAGCGGGGGGGCTCGGACCGGGGAGCTGTTTTTT
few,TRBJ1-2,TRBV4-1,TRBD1,CASSQAETGNGYTF,TGCGCCAGCAGCCAAGCGGAGACAGGGAATGGCTACACCTTC
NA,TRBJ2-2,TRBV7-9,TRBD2,CASSSGRGFWTGELFF,TGTGCCAGCAGCTCCGGGAGGGGTTTTTGGACCGGGGAGCTGTTTTTT
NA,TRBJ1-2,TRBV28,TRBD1,CASNDGQGYYGYTF,TGTGCCAGCAATGATGGACAGGGATACTATGGCTACACCTTC
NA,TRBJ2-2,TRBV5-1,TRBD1,CASSSMTGKDTGELFF,TGCGCCAGCAGCTCGATGACAGGGAAGGACACCGGGGAGCTGTTTTTT
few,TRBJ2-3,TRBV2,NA,CASSAGESTDTQYF,TGTGCCAGCAGTGCGGGAGAGAGCACAGATACGCAGTATTTT
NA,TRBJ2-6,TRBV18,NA,CASSPLEYVAAASSGANVLTF,TGTGCCAGCTCACCACTAGAGTATGTAGCCGCCGCCTCCTCTGGGGCCAACGTCCTGACTTTC
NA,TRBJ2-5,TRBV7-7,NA,CASSLAYIETQYF,TGTGCTAGCAGCTTAGCTTACATAGAGACCCAGTACTTC
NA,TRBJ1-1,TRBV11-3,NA,CASSARQSEAFF,TGTGCCAGCAGCGCCCGACAGAGTGAAGCTTTCTTT
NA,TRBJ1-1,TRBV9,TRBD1,CASSVESGGVTEAFF,TGTGCCAGCAGCGTAGAGTCAGGGGGAGTCACTGAAGCTTTCTTT
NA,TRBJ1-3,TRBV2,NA,CASSEIDNMSSGNTIYF,TGTGCCAGCAGTGAAATAGACAATATGAGCTCTGGAAACACCATATATTTT
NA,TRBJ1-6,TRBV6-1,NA,CASRTESYNSPLHF,TGTGCCAGCCGTACAGAGTCTTATAATTCACCCCTCCACTTT
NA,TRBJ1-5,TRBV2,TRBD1,CASSAGQGHQPQHF,TGTGCCAGCAGTGCCGGACAGGGCCATCAGCCCCAGCATTTT
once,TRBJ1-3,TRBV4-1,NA,CASSHPSWRRPSGNTIYF,TGCGCCAGCAGCCACCCCTCGTGGCGGAGACCCTCTGGAAACACCATATATTTT
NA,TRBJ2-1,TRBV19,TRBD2,CASSPATSSGVYNEQFF,TGTGCCAGTAGTCCTGCCACATCTAGCGGGGTCTACAATGAGCAGTTCTTC
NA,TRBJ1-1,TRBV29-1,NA,CSVRTDIYTEAFF,TGCAGCGTCCGAACGGACATTTACACTGAAGCTTTCTTT
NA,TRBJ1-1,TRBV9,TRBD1,CASTPGQGRVASEAFF,TGTGCCAGCACCCCGGGACAGGGGAGAGTGGCCTCTGAAGCTTTCTTT
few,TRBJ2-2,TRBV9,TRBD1,CASSAFPGQGDTGELFF,TGTGCCAGCAGCGCATTTCCGGGACAGGGGGATACCGGGGAGCTGTTTTTT
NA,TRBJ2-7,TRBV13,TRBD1,CASSKQGADYEQYF,TGTGCCAGCAGCAAACAGGGGGCCGACTACGAGCAGTACTTC
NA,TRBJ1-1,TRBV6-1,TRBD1,CASSLQGNGMTEAFF,TGTGCCAGCAGTTTACAGGGGAACGGAATGACTGAAGCTTTCTTT
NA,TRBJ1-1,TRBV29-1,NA,CSVAGSQAMNTEAFF,TGCAGCGTTGCGGGGTCGCAGGCGATGAACACTGAAGCTTTCTTT
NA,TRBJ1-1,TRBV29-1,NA,CSVEFGLNTEAFF,TGCAGCGTTGAATTTGGACTTAACACTGAAGCTTTCTTT
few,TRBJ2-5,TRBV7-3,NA,CASSFGTNQETQYF,TGTGCCAGCAGCTTCGGTACTAACCAAGAGACCCAGTACTTC
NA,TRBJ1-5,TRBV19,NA,CASSANSGYSNQPRHF,TGTGCCAGTAGTGCAAATTCAGGGTATAGCAATCAGCCCCGGCATTTT
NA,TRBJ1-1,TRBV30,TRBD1,CAWSTTGGTEAFF,TGTGCCTGGAGCACTACAGGGGGCACTGAAGCTTTCTTT
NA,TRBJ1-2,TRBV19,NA,CASNDRRSNYGYTF,TGTGCCAGTAATGACAGGCGCTCTAACTATGGCTACACCTTC